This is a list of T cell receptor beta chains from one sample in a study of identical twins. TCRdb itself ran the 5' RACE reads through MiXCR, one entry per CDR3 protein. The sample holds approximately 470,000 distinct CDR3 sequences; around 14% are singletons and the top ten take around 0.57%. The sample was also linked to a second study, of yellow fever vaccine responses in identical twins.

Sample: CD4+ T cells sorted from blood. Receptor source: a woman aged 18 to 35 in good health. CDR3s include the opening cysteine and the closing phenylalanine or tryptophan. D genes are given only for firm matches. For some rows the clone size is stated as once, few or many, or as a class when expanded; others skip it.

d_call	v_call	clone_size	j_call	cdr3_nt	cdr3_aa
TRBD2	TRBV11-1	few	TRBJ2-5	TGTGCCAGCAGCCCAGGACTAGCGTCACAAGAGACCCAGTACTTC	CASSPGLASQETQYF
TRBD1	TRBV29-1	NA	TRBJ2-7	TGCAGCGTGAGCCGGGGAAGGGACAGAAGCTACGAGCAGTACTTC	CSVSRGRDRSYEQYF
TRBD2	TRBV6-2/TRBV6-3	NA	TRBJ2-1	TGTGCCAGCACCACCGGGACAGGGACTAGCGGCTCCTACAATGAGCAGTTCTTC	CASTTGTGTSGSYNEQFF
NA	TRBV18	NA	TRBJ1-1	TGTGCCAGCTATCTGGGACCTCGGAACACTGAAGCTTTCTTT	CASYLGPRNTEAFF
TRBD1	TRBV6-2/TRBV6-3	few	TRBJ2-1	TGTGCCAGCAGTTACATAGCCAGGGGGACGGGTGAGCAGTTCTTC	CASSYIARGTGEQFF
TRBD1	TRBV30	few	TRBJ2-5	TGTGCCTGGAGTGGGGACAGGGGGTCGGAGACCCAGTACTTC	CAWSGDRGSETQYF
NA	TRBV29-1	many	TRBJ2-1	TGCAGCGTGCCGGGGGACTGGAAAAACAATGAGCAGTTCTTC	CSVPGDWKNNEQFF
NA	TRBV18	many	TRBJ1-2	TGCGCCAGCAGCCCGGACAGAAACTATGGCTACACCTTC	CASSPDRNYGYTF
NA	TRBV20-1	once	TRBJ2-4	TGCAGTGCTAGCCCTGGAGAAAACATTCAGTACTTC	CSASPGENIQYF
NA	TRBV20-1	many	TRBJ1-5	TGCAGTGCTAGAAATCAAGGCACCAATCAGCCCCAGCATTTT	CSARNQGTNQPQHF
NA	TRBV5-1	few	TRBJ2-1	TGCGCCAGCAGCTTGGTGCCAGATAATGAGCAGTTCTTC	CASSLVPDNEQFF
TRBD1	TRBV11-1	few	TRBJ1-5	TGTGCCAGCAGCGGTGGACAGGGCCAAGGGTCTAGCAATCAGCCCCAGCATTTT	CASSGGQGQGSSNQPQHF
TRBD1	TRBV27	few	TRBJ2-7	TGTGCCAGCAGCCAGACAGGGGCCTACGAGCAGTACTTC	CASSQTGAYEQYF
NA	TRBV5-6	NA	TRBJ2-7	TGTGCCAGCAGCCGGACACCCTTCGCCGAGCAGTACTTC	CASSRTPFAEQYF
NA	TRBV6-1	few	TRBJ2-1	TGTGCCAGCAGACCAAACCTCATGGGGAATGAGCAGTTCTTC	CASRPNLMGNEQFF
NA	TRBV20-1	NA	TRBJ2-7	TGCAGTGCTAGAGTAGGAGCCTACGAGCAGTACTTC	CSARVGAYEQYF